This T cell receptor beta chain derives from a study of shared clonotypes between healthy human individuals. Those who donated were healthy HIV-negative adults, with no recent acute infections or vaccinations reported. The germline gives CDR1 SNHLY, CDR2 FYNNEI. There are 15 residues in the CDR3. V shed 6 bases and J shed 4 bases, with 18 bases lying between them. This clone has a handful of counts. Only in-frame clones appear in the TCRdb table, and some are missing; sequencing was by immunoSEQ multiplex PCR. The table records over 2 million clones, roughly 94% of them present only once. This chain uses TRBV2 with TRBJ2-5; TRBD2 might be the D (5 bases). The receptor was derived from a man aged 18 to 30 in good health. The sequenced material came from naive CD4+ T cells sorted from blood. This sample's subset: CD45RA+ positively selected. In DNA form, the CDR3 reads TGTGCCAGCAGCCCTTCTAGCCCGAGCCGAGAGACCCAGTACTTC. Protein product: CASSPSSPSRETQYF. Full variable domain (rest looked up from reference TRBV2 and TRBJ2-5): EPEVTQTPSHQVTQMGQEVILRCVPISNHLYFYWYRQILGQKVEFLVSFYNNEISEKSEIFDDQFSVERPDGSNFTLKIRSTKLEDSAMYFCASSPSSPSRETQYFGPGTRLLVL.